The text below deals with one T cell receptor beta chain. Clones were read by immunoSEQ multiplex PCR, and TCRdb kept only the in-frame ones, dropping some. The profile shows some 39,000 clones, roughly 88% of them singletons. The sample belongs to a study of T cell changes during pregnancy in multiple sclerosis. This CDR3 comprises 16 residues. V shed 2 bases, J shed 6 bases, and the junction held 5 bases outside the gene matches. Germline CDR1 and CDR2: MNHEY and SMNVEV (reference sequence). The V gene is TRBV27, the J gene TRBJ2-3; 13 bases are shared with TRBD2. Here the sequenced sample was CD8+ T cells from peripheral blood mononuclear cells, taken in the first trimester of pregnancy. The receptor was isolated from a female donor with multiple sclerosis, enrolled in a pregnancy study. The CDR3 loop reads CASSLGTSGTRDTQYF. DNA for the CDR3: TGTGCCAGCAGTTTAGGGACTAGCGGGACCAGGGATACGCAGTATTTT.